The rows below give T cell receptor beta chains drawn from one sample of a study of T-cell reconstitution after alpha-beta-depleted transplantation in children. TCRdb ran MiXCR on the PCR reads and lists one entry per CDR3 protein. The sample comprises 700,000 or so distinct CDR3 sequences, over 10% of which are singletons, and 0.79% rests with the top ten. The sequencing used PBMCs, collected before TCRalphabeta/CD19-depleted stem cell transplant. These receptors were obtained from a girl aged 2 to 9 with congenital amegakaryocytic thrombocytopenia, due to receive a stem cell transplant. Each CDR3 is given with its conserved first and last residue. Fields, in order: clone size, J gene, V gene, D gene, CDR3 DNA, CDR3 protein. D genes are given only for firm matches. Where a row states a size, it is once, few, many or the class of an expanded clone; other rows omit it.

>many|TRBJ2-7|TRBV10-3|TRBD1
TGTGCCATCAGACGGGACAGCACCTACGAGCAGTACTTC
CAIRRDSTYEQYF
>NA|TRBJ1-5|TRBV30|NA
TGTGCCTGGACAGGGGACGGGCGCAATCAGCCCCAGCATTTT
CAWTGDGRNQPQHF
>many|TRBJ2-7|TRBV7-9|NA
TGTGCCAGCAGCTTAGGGGCTGCTAGCTACGAGCAGTACTTC
CASSLGAASYEQYF
>few|TRBJ2-1|TRBV2|NA
TGTGCCAGCACCCGAGCATACAATGAGCAGTTCTTC
CASTRAYNEQFF
>NA|TRBJ1-2|TRBV14|NA
TGTGCCAGCAGCCAAGATACAGAGACAGCCGTAGGCTACACCTTC
CASSQDTETAVGYTF
>NA|TRBJ2-1|TRBV27|NA
TGTGCCAGCGGACAAGTTGGGGGGCCTAATGAGCAGTTCTTC
CASGQVGGPNEQFF
>many|TRBJ2-7|TRBV4-2|TRBD2
TGTGCCAGCAGCCAAGAGGGACTAGCAGCCTACGAGCAGTACTTC
CASSQEGLAAYEQYF
>few|TRBJ2-1|TRBV7-9|NA
TGTGCCAGCAGCTTTCGGACGGGGCCCAGCTCCTACAATGAGCAGTTCTTC
CASSFRTGPSSYNEQFF
>many|TRBJ2-7|TRBV15|NA
TGTGCCACCAGCAGAGTAATAGGAAACGAGCAGTACTTC
CATSRVIGNEQYF
>NA|TRBJ2-4|TRBV5-6|NA
TGTGCCAGCAGCTTGGACGCCATCTTGCCTCTAGCCAAAAACATTCAGTACTTC
CASSLDAILPLAKNIQYF
>many|TRBJ2-1|TRBV7-9|TRBD2
TGTGCCAGCAGACCTTGGGGGGGAGCCGACAATGAGCAGTTCTTC
CASRPWGGADNEQFF
>NA|TRBJ2-7|TRBV15|TRBD2
TGTGCCACCAGCAGATCTACCCTATATACTAGCGGGAGTTTCGGCGAGCAGTACTTC
CATSRSTLYTSGSFGEQYF
>NA|TRBJ2-3|TRBV29-1|NA
TGCAGCGTTGATCAGGGGGGCTTTGGCACAGATACGCAGTATTTT
CSVDQGGFGTDTQYF
>NA|TRBJ2-1|TRBV20-1|TRBD1
TGCAGTGCGGTCCGGGACAGCGGACAGTTCTTC
CSAVRDSGQFF
>NA|TRBJ2-2|TRBV5-1|TRBD1
TGCGCCAGCAGCTGGAGACAGGGGCGGACCGGGGAGCTGTTTTTT
CASSWRQGRTGELFF
>few|TRBJ2-1|TRBV7-3|TRBD2
TGTGCCAGCAGCTTAATGGTGGGGCGGGAGGGTTCGGTCGATGAGCAGTTCTTC
CASSLMVGREGSVDEQFF
>many|TRBJ2-3|TRBV20-1|TRBD2
TGCAGTGCTAGTTGGCTAGCGGAAGGTGCAGATACGCAGTATTTT
CSASWLAEGADTQYF
>NA|TRBJ2-7|TRBV27|TRBD2
TGTGCCAGCAGTTGGGGACTAGCGGGGCCTCAGTACTTC
CASSWGLAGPQYF
>many|TRBJ1-4|TRBV29-1|NA
TGCAGCGTCAAGAGCCGGGACGGGAATGAAAAACTGTTTTTT
CSVKSRDGNEKLFF
>many|TRBJ2-3|TRBV15|NA
TGTGCCACCAGCAGAGATTATGCGGCGACAGATACGCAGTATTTT
CATSRDYAATDTQYF
>many|TRBJ2-2|TRBV7-3|TRBD2
TGTGCCAGCAGTCAAGGACTAGCGGGAGGAACCGGGGAGCTGTTTTTT
CASSQGLAGGTGELFF
>many|TRBJ2-7|TRBV20-1|NA
TGCAGTGTTGGCAGAGGACTCGAGCAGTACTTC
CSVGRGLEQYF
>many|TRBJ1-6|TRBV5-1|TRBD1
TGCGCCAGCAGCGGGGGACAGGGGGCGCATTCACCCCTCCACTTT
CASSGGQGAHSPLHF
>many|TRBJ2-7|TRBV29-1|TRBD2
TGCAGCGTCGAACCCCGACTAGCGGGAGACTACGAGCAGTACTTC
CSVEPRLAGDYEQYF
>NA|TRBJ2-2|TRBV12-3/TRBV12-4|TRBD2
TGTGCCAGCAGACCGGGACTAGCGGGCGAGAACACCGGGGAGCTGTTTTTT
CASRPGLAGENTGELFF
>NA|TRBJ2-2|TRBV25-1|TRBD1
TGTGCCAGCCGCGGGGGACAGGGGTCTTCGGGGGAGCTGTTTTTT
CASRGGQGSSGELFF
>NA|TRBJ1-6|TRBV5-1|NA
TGCGCCAGCAGCTTGGGGGAAACGGCCTATAATTCACCCCTCCACTTT
CASSLGETAYNSPLHF
>NA|TRBJ2-7|TRBV9|NA
TGTGCCAGCAGCGTAGGATTGTGGGGCAGCGAGCAGTACTTC
CASSVGLWGSEQYF
>NA|TRBJ2-7|TRBV5-1|TRBD2
TGCGCCAGCAGCTTGAAAAGGGCTAGCGGATCCTACGAGCAGTACTTC
CASSLKRASGSYEQYF
>few|TRBJ2-1|TRBV7-8|NA
TGTGCCAGCAGCGGGGGGGGGCTGGGTGAGCAGTTCTTC
CASSGGGLGEQFF
>few|TRBJ2-5|TRBV5-1|TRBD2
TGCGCCAGCCGTGGCCCCTTAGCGGGGAACCAAGAGACCCAGTACTTC
CASRGPLAGNQETQYF
>NA|TRBJ1-5|TRBV21-1|NA
TGTGCCAGCAGCAAAGGCCCCGCGACACCCGTTTCACCCCAGCATTTT
CASSKGPATPVSPQHF
>NA|TRBJ2-4|TRBV6-1|TRBD2
TGTGCCAGCGGGCGGGAGGCCAAAAACATTCAGTACTTC
CASGREAKNIQYF
>few|TRBJ2-7|TRBV5-5|NA
TGTGCCAGCAGCTTGGTAAGGGCCGAGCAGTACTTC
CASSLVRAEQYF
>few|TRBJ2-3|TRBV7-3|TRBD1
TGTGCCAGCAGCCTAACAGGGGGACCGCCCGCAGATACGCAGTATTTT
CASSLTGGPPADTQYF
>few|TRBJ1-2|TRBV7-8|NA
TGTGCCAGCAGCTTAGGGGACACGATTCTCTATGGCTACACCTTC
CASSLGDTILYGYTF
>NA|TRBJ2-3|TRBV5-1|NA
TGCGCCAGCAGCTTGGAGCAGGGGGGTCGAGATACGCAGTATTTT
CASSLEQGGRDTQYF
>many|TRBJ2-3|TRBV28|NA
TGTGCCAGCATGGACAGCAGCACAGATACGCAGTATTTT
CASMDSSTDTQYF
>NA|TRBJ2-7|TRBV27|NA
TGTGCCAGCAGTTTCACGAGCTTAACAGGGAGGGGCATCTACGAGCAGTACTTC
CASSFTSLTGRGIYEQYF
>NA|TRBJ2-1|TRBV14|NA
TGTGCCAGCAGCCCATCCCCGGTTAGCTATGAGCAGTTCTTC
CASSPSPVSYEQFF
>many|TRBJ2-3|TRBV29-1|TRBD1
TGCAGCGTTGCCGGGGACAGATCTACAGATACGCAGTATTTT
CSVAGDRSTDTQYF